This TCR beta chain was identified in a study of post-analysis software for immune sequencing data. The wider study: The courses of disease that were included comprised relapsing-remitting, secondary progressive and progressive-relapsing multiple sclerosis. Notes on the study in general: Normalized Chao1 diversity in multiple sclerosis patients fell significantly below that of controls. When patients were compared with controls, four to six TRBV segments were more frequent, TRBV5-6, TRBV5-1 and TRBV20-1 among them. Under the F measure, samples that were prepared in one batch clustered strongly together.

Each TCR beta cDNA library carried unique molecular identifiers. Starting from approximately 1 to 10 million T cells, the study yielded 460,000 or so cDNA molecules. TCRdb re-called the PCR reads with MiXCR, one entry per CDR3 protein. Here the sample spans hundreds of thousands of distinct CDR3 sequences, approximately 46% being singletons. Of note for this clonotype: Its matching antigen is unknown.

Germline lookup yields CDR1 MDHEN and CDR2 SYDVKM. V gave up 4 bases and J gave up 6 bases; unmatched junction bases: 2. The CDR3 has 12 amino acids. The TCR sequence derives from a girl between 10 and 17 years old with multiple sclerosis. The chain links TRBV28 to TRBJ1-2; 7 nucleotides align to TRBD1. The sequenced sample was blood. The CDR3 nucleotides are TGTGCCAGCAGTTCACAGGGGAATGGCTACACCTTC. Translating gives CASSSQGNGYTF.